The present T cell receptor (beta chain) was sequenced within a study of blood T cell repertoires in COVID-19. Original processing notes: Nucleated cell counts were estimated from reference gene primer amplification. TCRdb's table, derived via immunoSEQ multiplex PCR, lists solely in-frame clones and lacks some. D and trimming were read from the DNA, whereas the V and J calls and clone size are those reported in that table. This sample yields about 150,000 clones, of which about 85% are seen a single time; roughly 4% belongs to the top ten. Exposed participants came across a COVID-19 case within 2 weeks before study entry. Sequenced: PBMCs or T cells enriched from blood (not recorded which). This TCR derives from a woman in her 40s who had been exposed to COVID-19.

The CDR3, as DNA: TGTGCCAGCAGTTTGTCCGGGACAGGGGCCCCACAGCCCCAGCATTTT. It codes for CASSLSGTGAPQPQHF. The chain recombines TRBV27 with TRBJ1-5; 10 bases map to TRBD1. Germline V gene lookup returns CDR1 MNHEY and CDR2 SMNVEV (reference sequence). The CDR3 loop spans 16 amino acids. The trim removed 3 bases at V and 7 bases at J, leaving 9 bases unmatched.